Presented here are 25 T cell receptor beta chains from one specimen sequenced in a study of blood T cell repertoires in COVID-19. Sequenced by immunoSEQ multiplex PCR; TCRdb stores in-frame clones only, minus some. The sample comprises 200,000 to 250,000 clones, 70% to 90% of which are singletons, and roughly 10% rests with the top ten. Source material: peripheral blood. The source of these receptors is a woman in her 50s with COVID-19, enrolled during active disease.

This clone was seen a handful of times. Here the CDR3 reads CASSIEDRTDTQYF. In DNA, the CDR3 is TGTGCCAGTAGTATAGAGGACAGGACAGATACGCAGTATTTT. The V call is TRBV19, the J call TRBJ2-3, with 7 bases aligning to TRBD1. The germline V gene encodes CDR1 LNHDA and CDR2 SQIVND (reference sequence). The CDR3 runs to 14 residues. V was clipped by 0 bases and J by 3 bases; unmatched bases: 0.

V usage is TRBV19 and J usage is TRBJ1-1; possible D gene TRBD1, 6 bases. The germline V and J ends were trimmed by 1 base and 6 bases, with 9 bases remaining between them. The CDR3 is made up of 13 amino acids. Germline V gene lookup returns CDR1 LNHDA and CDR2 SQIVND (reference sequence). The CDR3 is CASSIVRGSEAFF. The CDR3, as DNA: TGTGCCAGTAGTATAGTAAGGGGGTCTGAAGCTTTCTTT.

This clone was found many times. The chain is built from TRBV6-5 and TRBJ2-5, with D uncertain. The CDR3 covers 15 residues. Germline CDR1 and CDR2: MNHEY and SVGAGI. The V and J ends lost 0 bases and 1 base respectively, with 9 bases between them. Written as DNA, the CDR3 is TGTGCCAGCAGTTACTCGATGGCAGTCCAAGAGACCCAGTACTTC. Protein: CASSYSMAVQETQYF.

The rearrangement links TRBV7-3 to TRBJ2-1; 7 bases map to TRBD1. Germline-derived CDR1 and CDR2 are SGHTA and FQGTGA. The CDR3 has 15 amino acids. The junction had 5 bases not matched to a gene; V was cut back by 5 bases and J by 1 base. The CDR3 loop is CASSEGAVSYNEQFF. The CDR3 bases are TGTGCCAGCAGCGAGGGGGCCGTATCCTACAATGAGCAGTTCTTC.

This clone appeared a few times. CDR3 coding DNA: TGTGCCAGCAGACGACAGGGCTATCAAAACACTGAAGCTTTCTTT. Its protein product is CASRRQGYQNTEAFF. V gene TRBV27 combines with J gene TRBJ1-1; TRBD1 matches at 7 bases. Looked up from germline, CDR1 is MNHEY and CDR2 is SMNVEV (reference sequence). V dropped 6 bases and J dropped 2; count of bases not matched to a gene: 9. The CDR3 has 15 amino acids.

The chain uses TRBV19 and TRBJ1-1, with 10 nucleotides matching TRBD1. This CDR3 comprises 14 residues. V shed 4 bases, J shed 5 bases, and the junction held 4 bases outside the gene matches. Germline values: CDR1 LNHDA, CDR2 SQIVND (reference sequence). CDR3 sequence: CASSTGTGVTEAFF. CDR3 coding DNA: TGTGCCAGTAGTACCGGGACAGGGGTAACTGAAGCTTTCTTT.

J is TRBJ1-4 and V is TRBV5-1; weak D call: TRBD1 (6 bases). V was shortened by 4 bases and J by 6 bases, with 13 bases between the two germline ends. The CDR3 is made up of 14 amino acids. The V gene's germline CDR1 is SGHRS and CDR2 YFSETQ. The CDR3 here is CASSPQGGDEKLFF. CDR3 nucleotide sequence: TGCGCCAGCAGCCCACAGGGTGGGGATGAAAAACTGTTTTTT. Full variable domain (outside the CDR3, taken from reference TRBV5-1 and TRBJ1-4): KAGVTQTPRYLIKTRGQQVTLSCSPISGHRSVSWYQQTPGQGLQFLFEYFSETQRNKGNFPGRFSGRQFSNSRSEMNVSTLELGDSALYLCASSPQGGDEKLFFGSGTQLSVL.

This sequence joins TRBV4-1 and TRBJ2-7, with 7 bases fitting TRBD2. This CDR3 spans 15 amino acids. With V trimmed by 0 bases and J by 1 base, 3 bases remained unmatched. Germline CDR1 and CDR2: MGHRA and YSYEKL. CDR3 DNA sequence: TGCGCCAGCAGCCAAGACGTTAGCGGGTCCTACGAGCAGTACGTC. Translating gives CASSQDVSGSYEQYV.

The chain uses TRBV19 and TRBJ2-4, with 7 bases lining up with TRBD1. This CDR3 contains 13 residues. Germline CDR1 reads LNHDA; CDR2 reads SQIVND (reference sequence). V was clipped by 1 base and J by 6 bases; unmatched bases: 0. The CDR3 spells CASSIGQGNIQYF. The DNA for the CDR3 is TGTGCCAGTAGTATAGGACAGGGAAACATTCAGTACTTC.

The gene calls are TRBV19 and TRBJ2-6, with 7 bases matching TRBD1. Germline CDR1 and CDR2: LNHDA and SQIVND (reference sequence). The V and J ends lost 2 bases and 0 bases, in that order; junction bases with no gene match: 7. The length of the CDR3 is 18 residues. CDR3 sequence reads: CASSILRGHSSGANVLTF. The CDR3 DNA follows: TGTGCCAGTAGTATATTAAGGGGGCACAGCTCTGGGGCCAACGTCCTGACTTTC.

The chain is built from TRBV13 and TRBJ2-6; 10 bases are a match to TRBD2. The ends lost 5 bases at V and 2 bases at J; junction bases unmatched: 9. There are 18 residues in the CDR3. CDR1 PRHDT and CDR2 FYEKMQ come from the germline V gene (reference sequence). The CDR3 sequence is CASSPWGTSVTGANVLTF. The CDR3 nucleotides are TGTGCCAGCAGCCCCTGGGGGACTAGCGTTACTGGGGCCAACGTCCTGACTTTC.

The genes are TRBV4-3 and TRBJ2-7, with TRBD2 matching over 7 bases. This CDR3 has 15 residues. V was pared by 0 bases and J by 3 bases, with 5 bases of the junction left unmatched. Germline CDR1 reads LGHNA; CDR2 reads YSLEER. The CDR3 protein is CASSQDLAANYEQYF. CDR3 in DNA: TGCGCCAGCAGCCAAGATCTAGCGGCCAACTACGAGCAGTACTTC.

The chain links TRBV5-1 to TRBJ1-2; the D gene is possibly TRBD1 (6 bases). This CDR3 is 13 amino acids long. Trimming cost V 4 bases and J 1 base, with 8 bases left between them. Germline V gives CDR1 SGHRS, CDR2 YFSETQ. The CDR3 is CASSVQGNYGYTF. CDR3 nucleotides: TGCGCCAGCAGCGTACAGGGTAACTATGGCTACACCTTC. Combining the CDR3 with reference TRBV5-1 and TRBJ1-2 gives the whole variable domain KAGVTQTPRYLIKTRGQQVTLSCSPISGHRSVSWYQQTPGQGLQFLFEYFSETQRNKGNFPGRFSGRQFSNSRSEMNVSTLELGDSALYLCASSVQGNYGYTFGSGTRLTVV.

The CDR3, as DNA: TGTGCTTTGGGATCGAGCGGGGGGTACCCATACAATGAGCAGTTCTTC. It specifies CALGSSGGYPYNEQFF. The V gene is TRBV30, the J gene TRBJ2-1; 9 bases align to TRBD2. In germline, CDR1 is GTSNPN, CDR2 SVGIG (reference sequence). The CDR3 contains 16 residues.

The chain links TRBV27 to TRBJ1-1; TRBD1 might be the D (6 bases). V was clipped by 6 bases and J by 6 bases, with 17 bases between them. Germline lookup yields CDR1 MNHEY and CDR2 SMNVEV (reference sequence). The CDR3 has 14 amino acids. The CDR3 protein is CASRLMGAAAEAFF. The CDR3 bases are TGTGCCAGCAGACTTATGGGGGCAGCGGCTGAAGCTTTCTTT.

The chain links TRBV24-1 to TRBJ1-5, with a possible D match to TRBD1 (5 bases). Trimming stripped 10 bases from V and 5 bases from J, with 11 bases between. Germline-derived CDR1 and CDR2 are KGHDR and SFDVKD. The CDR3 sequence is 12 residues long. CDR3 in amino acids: CATQGNDQPQHF. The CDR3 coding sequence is TGTGCCACGCAGGGAAATGATCAGCCCCAGCATTTT.

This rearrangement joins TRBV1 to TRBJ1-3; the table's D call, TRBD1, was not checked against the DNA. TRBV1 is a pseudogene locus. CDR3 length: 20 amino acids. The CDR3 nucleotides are TGCACCAGCAGCCAGAATAGGGACAGTCTTACCCAGAGCTCTGGAAACACCATATATTTT. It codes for CTSSQNRDSLTQSSGNTIYF.

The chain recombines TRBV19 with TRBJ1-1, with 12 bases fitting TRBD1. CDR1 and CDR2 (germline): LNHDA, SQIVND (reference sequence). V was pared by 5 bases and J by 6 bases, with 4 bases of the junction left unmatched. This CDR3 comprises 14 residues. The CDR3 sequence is CASSFRDRGPEAFF. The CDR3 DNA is TGTGCCAGTAGTTTCCGGGACAGGGGGCCTGAAGCTTTCTTT.

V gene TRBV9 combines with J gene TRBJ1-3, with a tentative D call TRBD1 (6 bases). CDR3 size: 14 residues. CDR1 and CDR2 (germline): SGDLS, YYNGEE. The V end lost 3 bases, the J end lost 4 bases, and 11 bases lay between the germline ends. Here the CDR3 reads CASSDTGLGNTIYF. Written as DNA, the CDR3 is TGTGCCAGCAGCGATACAGGGTTGGGAAACACCATATATTTT. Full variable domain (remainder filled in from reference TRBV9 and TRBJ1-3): DSGVTQTPKHLITATGQRVTLRCSPRSGDLSVYWYQQSLDQGLQFLIQYYNGEERAKGNILERFSAQQFPDLHSELNLSSLELGDSALYFCASSDTGLGNTIYFGEGSWLTVV.

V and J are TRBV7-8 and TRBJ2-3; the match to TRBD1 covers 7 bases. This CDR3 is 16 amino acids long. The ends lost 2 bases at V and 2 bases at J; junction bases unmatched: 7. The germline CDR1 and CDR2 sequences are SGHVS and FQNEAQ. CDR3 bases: TGTGCCAGCAGCTTATGGGGACAGCTAGTCACAGATACGCAGTATTTT. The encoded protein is CASSLWGQLVTDTQYF.

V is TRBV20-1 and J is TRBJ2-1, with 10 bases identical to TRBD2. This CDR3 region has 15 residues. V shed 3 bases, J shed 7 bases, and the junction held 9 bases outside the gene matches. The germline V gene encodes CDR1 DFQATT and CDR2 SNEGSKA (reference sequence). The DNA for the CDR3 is TGCAGTGCTAGTCTCCCCAGCGGGGGGGGTAATGAGCAGTTCTTC. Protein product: CSASLPSGGGNEQFF.

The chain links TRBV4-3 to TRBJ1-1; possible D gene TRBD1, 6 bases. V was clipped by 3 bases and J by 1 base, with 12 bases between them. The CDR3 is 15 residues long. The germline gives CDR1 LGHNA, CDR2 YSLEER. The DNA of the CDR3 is TGCGCCAGCAGCCAGGGGGGGGCAGGGAACACTGAAGCTTTCTTT. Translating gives CASSQGGAGNTEAFF.

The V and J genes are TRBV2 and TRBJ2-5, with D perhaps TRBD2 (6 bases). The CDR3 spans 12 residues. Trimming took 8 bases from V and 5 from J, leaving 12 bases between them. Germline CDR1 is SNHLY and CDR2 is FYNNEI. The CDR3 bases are TGTGCCAGCCGCGGGACTCGCGAGACCCAGTACTTC. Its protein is CASRGTRETQYF.

CDR3 protein: CATSDLRGTDSNEQFF. For the CDR3, the DNA is TGTGCCACCAGTGATCTCCGGGGTACGGATTCGAATGAGCAGTTCTTC. The chain has TRBV24-1 and TRBJ2-1, with a weak D call TRBD2 (5 bases). The CDR3 is 16 amino acids. V gave up 3 bases and J gave up 7 bases, with 18 bases separating them. Germline V gives CDR1 KGHDR, CDR2 SFDVKD.

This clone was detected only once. CDR3: CASSLAGPADTQYF. The CDR3 bases are TGTGCCAGCAGTTTAGCGGGGCCCGCAGATACGCAGTATTTT. The chain employs TRBV6-5 and TRBJ2-3, with 8 bases lining up with TRBD2. With 4 bases clipped from V and 4 bases from J, the junction kept 4 bases outside the gene matches. Germline values: CDR1 MNHEY, CDR2 SVGAGI. The length of the CDR3 is 14 residues.